These 22 T cell receptor beta chains were sequenced from one sample in a study of beta chain features in type 1 diabetes. cDNA synthesis used the whole RNA isolate, giving expressed TCRB sequences. Data came from immunoSEQ multiplex PCR; TCRdb stores just in-frame clones and leaves some out. The table records approximately 150,000 clones, about 9.1% of them present only once. Input material: central memory CD4+ T cells from blood. Receptors originate from a woman between 18 and 29 years old in good health.

The chain is built from TRBV4-1 and TRBJ1-6; 9 bases are a match to TRBD1. The CDR3 is made up of 16 amino acids. Germline V lookup: CDR1 MGHRA, CDR2 YSYEKL. The V segment lost 6 bases and the J segment 2 bases; nucleotides outside the gene matches: 5. The CDR3 DNA is TGCGCCAGCAGGCCGGGACAGGGAACCTATAATTCACCCCTCCACTTT. It is translated as CASRPGQGTYNSPLHF.

In its sample, this clone was seen a few times. The J gene is TRBJ1-2, the V gene TRBV6-5; no definite D call. Trimming removed 10 bases from V and 4 bases from J, with 13 bases in between. Looked up from germline, CDR1 is MNHEY and CDR2 is SVGAGI. This CDR3 is built from 12 residues. CDR3 bases: TGTGCCACCTGGGCGCTTAGCTATGGCTACACCTTC. It translates to CATWALSYGYTF.

This clone has more than one count but fewer than ten. This chain joins TRBV6-1 and TRBJ2-2; 11 bases match TRBD1. The germline CDR1 and CDR2 sequences are MNHNS and SASEGT. The CDR3 loop spans 15 amino acids. V was clipped by 7 bases and J by 4 bases; unmatched bases: 5. The CDR3 loop is CASKDRGHVTGELFF. CDR3 nucleotides: TGTGCCAGCAAGGACAGGGGGCATGTCACCGGGGAGCTGTTTTTT.

This clone showed up just a few times. V usage is TRBV25-1 and J usage is TRBJ2-5; D not certain. Per germline, CDR1 MGHDK and CDR2 SYGVNS. The germline V and J ends were trimmed by 3 bases and 6 bases, with 14 bases remaining between them. The CDR3 covers 14 residues. This CDR3 reads CASSEFLGVKTQYF. The DNA of the CDR3 is TGTGCCAGCAGTGAGTTTCTGGGCGTCAAGACCCAGTACTTC.

This clone has only a few counts. This rearrangement joins TRBV6-1 to TRBJ1-2; 9 bases fit TRBD1. The V gene's germline CDR1 is MNHNS and CDR2 SASEGT. This CDR3 contains 15 residues. The V gene end was trimmed by 6 bases and the J gene end by 3 bases; junction bases not matched to a gene: 8. CDR3 nucleotides: TGTGCCAGCAGCCCAGGACAGGGGTTGTACTATGGCTACACCTTC. Encoded protein: CASSPGQGLYYGYTF.

The genes are TRBV7-2 and TRBJ2-7; 10 bases agree with TRBD1. Trimming removed 5 bases from V and 2 bases from J; junction bases left unmatched: 6. The germline V gene has CDR1 SGHTA and CDR2 FQGNSA. The CDR3 covers 15 residues. The CDR3: CASSPWTGGTYEQYF. CDR3 DNA sequence: TGTGCCAGCAGCCCCTGGACAGGGGGGACCTACGAGCAGTACTTC.

The chain links TRBV4-2 to TRBJ2-3, with TRBD2 identical over 8 bases. Per the germline V gene, CDR1 is LGHNA and CDR2 is YNFKEQ. The CDR3 has 16 amino acids. The V and J ends lost 1 base and 1 base, in that order; junction bases with no gene match: 4. The DNA for the CDR3 is TGTGCCAGCAGCCAAGCTCTGACTAGCGGCACAGATACGCAGTATTTT. As protein: CASSQALTSGTDTQYF.

This clone showed up just a few times. This chain connects TRBV25-1 to TRBJ1-2; a weak D match, TRBD1 (6 bases). Germline assignment: CDR1 MGHDK and CDR2 SYGVNS. The ends were cut back, 4 bases at V and 5 bases at J, with 14 bases in the middle. The CDR3 sequence is 14 residues long. The CDR3 here is CASSAGQTVYGYTF. CDR3 bases: TGTGCCAGCAGTGCCGGACAGACCGTATATGGCTACACCTTC.

There are a few counts of this clone. The rearrangement joins TRBV7-3 to TRBJ2-2; perhaps TRBD1 as D (6 bases). V lost 5 bases, J lost 4 bases, and 11 bases lay in between. The CDR3 totals 14 residues. Germline CDR1 is SGHTA and CDR2 is FQGTGA. The CDR3 loop is CASSDTGRTGELFF. In nucleotides, the CDR3 is TGTGCCAGCAGCGATACAGGGCGCACCGGGGAGCTGTTTTTT.

The table lists this clone with a few counts. CDR3 amino acids: CASSQERGQFFSTDTQYF. In DNA, the CDR3 is TGCGCCAGCAGCCAGGAACGGGGACAGTTCTTCTCCACAGATACGCAGTATTTT. The chain recombines TRBV5-1 with TRBJ2-3, with 7 nucleotides matching TRBD1. Germline values: CDR1 SGHRS, CDR2 YFSETQ. CDR3 length: 18 amino acids. Losses at the gene ends were 4 bases for V and 2 bases for J; bases not matched to a gene: 16.

This clone turned up a few times. This chain links TRBV4-1 with TRBJ2-1; TRBD1 agrees at 9 bases. V gave up 2 bases and J gave up 7 bases; unmatched junction bases: 6. This CDR3 spans 15 amino acids. From germline, CDR1 is MGHRA and CDR2 YSYEKL. The CDR3 spells CASSQSGQGSNEQFF. In nucleotides, the CDR3 is TGCGCCAGCAGCCAATCTGGACAGGGGAGTAATGAGCAGTTCTTC.

The CDR3 loop is CSVEVGAGNIQYF. CDR3 bases: TGCAGCGTTGAAGTGGGGGCGGGAAACATTCAGTACTTC. The chain links TRBV29-1 to TRBJ2-4; tentative D call: TRBD1 (6 bases). V was pared by 1 base and J by 6 bases, with 10 bases between. This CDR3 has 13 amino acids. From germline, CDR1 is SQVTM and CDR2 ANQGSEA.

Only a few counts were recorded for this clone. This rearrangement joins TRBV30 to TRBJ2-7, with 12 bases aligning to TRBD2. The junction had 8 bases not matched to a gene; V was cut back by 0 bases and J by 2 bases. This CDR3 spans 17 amino acids. In germline, CDR1 is GTSNPN, CDR2 SVGIG (reference sequence). The CDR3 coding sequence is TGTGCCTGGAGTGTTAAAGAACTAGCGGGAGGAGCCTACGAGCAGTACTTC. Protein product: CAWSVKELAGGAYEQYF. Full variable domain (missing parts from reference TRBV30 and TRBJ2-7): SQTIHQWPATLVQPVGSPLSLECTVEGTSNPNLYWYRQAAGRGLQLLFYSVGIGQISSEVPQNLSASRPQDRQFILSSKKLLLSDSGFYLCAWSVKELAGGAYEQYFGPGTRLTVT.

This clone was detected only a few times. The genes are TRBV18 and TRBJ1-2; maybe TRBD1 (6 bases). In germline, CDR1 is KGHSH, CDR2 LQKENI. Trimming removed 1 base at V and 6 bases at J, with 15 bases between. The CDR3 has 15 amino acids. The CDR3 region has the DNA TGTGCCAGCTCACCACAAGGACAGTTCAGGCATGGCTACACCTTC. Its translation is CASSPQGQFRHGYTF.

This clone has just a few counts. This chain connects TRBV19 to TRBJ1-1; TRBD1 matches at 9 bases. The junction had 7 bases not matched to a gene; V was cut back by 7 bases and J by 1 base. The length of the CDR3 is 15 residues. Germline loops: CDR1 LNHDA, CDR2 SQIVND (reference sequence). The CDR3 nucleotides are TGTGCCAGTATTGGGACAGGGAACCCGAACACTGAAGCTTTCTTT. Amino acid sequence: CASIGTGNPNTEAFF.

This clone was recorded a few times. The genes are TRBV4-2 and TRBJ1-5, with D unclear. The CDR3 is 15 residues long. In germline, CDR1 is LGHNA, CDR2 YNFKEQ. V lost 0 bases to trimming and J lost 9 bases, with 15 bases between them. The CDR3 DNA is TGTGCCAGCAGCCAAGATAGAGACCGGGGAAGGCCCCAGCATTTT. Translating it yields CASSQDRDRGRPQHF.

Comments on this clone: This CDR3 is also generated by other DNA sequences in the sample. The rearrangement joins TRBV5-1 to TRBJ2-5; the D gene is possibly TRBD1 (6 bases). This CDR3 is 14 amino acids long. Germline V gene lookup returns CDR1 SGHRS and CDR2 YFSETQ. Trimming cost V 3 bases and J 0 bases, with 9 bases left between them. The CDR3 region has the DNA TGCGCCAGCAGCTCACAGGGCTACCAAGAGACCCAGTACTTC. Its protein product is CASSSQGYQETQYF.

The genes are TRBV27 and TRBJ1-2; D is possibly TRBD1 (5 bases). There are 14 residues in the CDR3. Trimming shortened V by 5 bases and J by 4 bases, and 14 bases separated the two germline ends. Germline-derived CDR1 and CDR2 are MNHEY and SMNVEV (reference sequence). This chain's CDR3 is CASSPQQGSYGYTF. CDR3 coding DNA: TGTGCCAGCAGTCCCCAGCAGGGAAGCTATGGCTACACCTTC.

The chain combines TRBV5-1 with TRBJ2-7; 7 bases fit TRBD2. The CDR3 runs to 15 residues. Germline V gene sequence: CDR1 SGHRS, CDR2 YFSETQ. Trimming took 3 bases from V and 2 from J; bases not matched to a gene: 8. CDR3 nucleotide sequence: TGCGCCAGCAGCTCCCCCCTAGCGGATCCCTACGAGCAGTACTTC. Encoded protein: CASSSPLADPYEQYF.

The sample holds a few counts of this clone. CDR3 coding DNA: TGTGCCAGCAGCCCTAGACAGAGAATGAACACTGAAGCTTTCTTT. Protein sequence: CASSPRQRMNTEAFF. V and J are TRBV11-2 and TRBJ1-1; D may be TRBD1 (5 bases). Trimming removed 5 bases from V and 0 bases from J, with 13 bases in between. The CDR3 covers 15 residues. Germline V gene sequence: CDR1 SGHAT, CDR2 FQNNGV. The full variable domain, in which reference TRBV11-2 and TRBJ1-1 provide the parts outside the CDR3, is EAGVAQSPRYKIIEKRQSVAFWCNPISGHATLYWYQQILGQGPKLLIQFQNNGVVDDSQLPKDRFSAERLKGVDSTLKIQPAKLEDSAVYLCASSPRQRMNTEAFFGQGTRLTVV.

This clone occurred a few times. This rearrangement joins TRBV14 to TRBJ2-4, with unresolved D. V shed 1 base and J shed 8 bases, with 6 bases lying between them. The CDR3 is made up of 12 amino acids. CDR1 and CDR2 from the germline V gene are SGHDN and FVKESK. The CDR3, as DNA: TGTGCCAGCAGCCAAGCGGTAGACATTCAGTACTTC. Protein sequence: CASSQAVDIQYF.

This clone was counted between two and nine times. The chain couples TRBV7-8 to TRBJ2-1; TRBD2 is a possible D gene (7 bases). Germline-derived CDR1 and CDR2 are SGHVS and FQNEAQ. The CDR3 loop spans 15 amino acids. The V and J ends lost 4 bases and 4 bases respectively, with 14 bases between them. The CDR3 protein is CASSSRGAFYNEQFF. CDR3 DNA: TGTGCCAGCAGCTCACGGGGGGCTTTTTACAATGAGCAGTTCTTC.